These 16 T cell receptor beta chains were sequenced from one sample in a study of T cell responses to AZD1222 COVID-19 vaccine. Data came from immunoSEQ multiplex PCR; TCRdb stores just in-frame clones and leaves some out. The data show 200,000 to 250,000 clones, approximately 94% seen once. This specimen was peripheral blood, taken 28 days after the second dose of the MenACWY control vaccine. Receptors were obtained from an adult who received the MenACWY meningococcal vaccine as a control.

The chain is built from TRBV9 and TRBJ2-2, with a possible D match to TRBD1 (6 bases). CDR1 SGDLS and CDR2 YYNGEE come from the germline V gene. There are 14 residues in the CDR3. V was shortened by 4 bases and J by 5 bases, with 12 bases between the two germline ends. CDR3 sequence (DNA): TGTGCCAGCAGCCTGGGGACACGTACCGGGGAGCTGTTTTTT. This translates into CASSLGTRTGELFF.

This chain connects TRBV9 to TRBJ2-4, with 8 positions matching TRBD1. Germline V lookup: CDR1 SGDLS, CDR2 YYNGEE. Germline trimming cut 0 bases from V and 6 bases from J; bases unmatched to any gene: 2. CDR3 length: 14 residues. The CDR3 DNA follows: TGTGCCAGCAGCGTAGGGGGACAGGTAAACATTCAGTACTTC. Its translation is CASSVGGQVNIQYF.

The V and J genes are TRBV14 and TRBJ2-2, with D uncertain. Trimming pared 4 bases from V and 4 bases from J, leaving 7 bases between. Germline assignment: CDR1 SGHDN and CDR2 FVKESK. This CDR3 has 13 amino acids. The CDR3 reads CASSPGRTGELFF. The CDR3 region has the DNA TGTGCCAGCAGCCCCGGACGCACCGGGGAGCTGTTTTTT.

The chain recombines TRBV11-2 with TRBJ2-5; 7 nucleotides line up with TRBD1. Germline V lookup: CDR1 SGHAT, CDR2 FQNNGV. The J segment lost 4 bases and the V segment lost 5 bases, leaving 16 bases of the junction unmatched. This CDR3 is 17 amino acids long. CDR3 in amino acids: CASSVTRTRGKGETQYF. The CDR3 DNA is TGTGCCAGCAGCGTGACCCGCACCAGGGGGAAAGGAGAGACCCAGTACTTC.

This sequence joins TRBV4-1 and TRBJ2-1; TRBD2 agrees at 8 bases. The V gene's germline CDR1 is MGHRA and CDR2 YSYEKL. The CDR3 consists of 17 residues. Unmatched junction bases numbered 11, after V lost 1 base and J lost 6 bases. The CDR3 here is CASSQAVGLSGINEQFF. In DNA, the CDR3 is TGCGCCAGCAGCCAAGCCGTCGGACTTAGCGGGATCAATGAGCAGTTCTTC.

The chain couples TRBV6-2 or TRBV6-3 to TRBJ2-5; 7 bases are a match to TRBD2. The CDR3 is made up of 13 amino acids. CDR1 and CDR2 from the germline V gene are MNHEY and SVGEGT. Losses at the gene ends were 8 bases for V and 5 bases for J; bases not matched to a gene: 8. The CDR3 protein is CASGSGRKETQYF. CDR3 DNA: TGTGCCAGCGGTTCCGGGAGGAAGGAGACCCAGTACTTC.

As DNA, the CDR3 is TGTGCCAGCAGCTCCTTAGCGGATAACACCGGGGAGCTGTTTTTT. Translated, it gives CASSSLADNTGELFF. This chain connects TRBV7-3 to TRBJ2-2; tentatively, D is TRBD2 (6 bases). V shed 4 bases and J shed 2 bases, with 11 bases lying between them. Germline loops: CDR1 SGHTA, CDR2 FQGTGA. The length of the CDR3 is 15 residues.

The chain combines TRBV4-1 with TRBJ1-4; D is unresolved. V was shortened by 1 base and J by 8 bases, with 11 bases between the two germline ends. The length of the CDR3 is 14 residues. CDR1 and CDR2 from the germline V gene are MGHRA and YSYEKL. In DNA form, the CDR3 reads TGCGCCAGCAGCCAAGGCGGGGAGGCCGAAAAACTGTTTTTT. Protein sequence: CASSQGGEAEKLFF.

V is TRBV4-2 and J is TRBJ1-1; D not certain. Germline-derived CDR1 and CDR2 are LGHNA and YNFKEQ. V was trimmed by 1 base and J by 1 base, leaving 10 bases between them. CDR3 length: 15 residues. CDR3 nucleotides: TGTGCCAGCAGCCAAGGCCAGGCGACGAACACTGAAGCTTTCTTT. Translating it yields CASSQGQATNTEAFF.

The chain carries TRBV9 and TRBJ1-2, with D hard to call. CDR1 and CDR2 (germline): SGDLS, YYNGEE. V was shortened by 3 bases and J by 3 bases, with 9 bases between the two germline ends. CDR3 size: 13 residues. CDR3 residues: CASSEGGDYGYTF. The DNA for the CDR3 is TGTGCCAGCAGCGAGGGTGGGGACTATGGCTACACCTTC. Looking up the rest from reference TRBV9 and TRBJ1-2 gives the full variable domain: DSGVTQTPKHLITATGQRVTLRCSPRSGDLSVYWYQQSLDQGLQFLIQYYNGEERAKGNILERFSAQQFPDLHSELNLSSLELGDSALYFCASSEGGDYGYTFGSGTRLTVV.

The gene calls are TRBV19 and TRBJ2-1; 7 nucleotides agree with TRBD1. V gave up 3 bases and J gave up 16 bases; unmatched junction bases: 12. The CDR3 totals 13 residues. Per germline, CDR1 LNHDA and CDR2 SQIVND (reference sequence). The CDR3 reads CASSMIEGAAEFF. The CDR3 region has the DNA TGTGCCAGTAGTATGATAGAGGGGGCCGCGGAATTCTTC.

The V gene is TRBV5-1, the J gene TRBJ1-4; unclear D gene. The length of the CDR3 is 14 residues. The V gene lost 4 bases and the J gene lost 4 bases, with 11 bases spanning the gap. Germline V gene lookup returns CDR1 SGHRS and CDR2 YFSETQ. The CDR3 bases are TGCGCCAGCAGCCCTGGACGGATTAATGAAAAACTGTTTTTT. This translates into CASSPGRINEKLFF.

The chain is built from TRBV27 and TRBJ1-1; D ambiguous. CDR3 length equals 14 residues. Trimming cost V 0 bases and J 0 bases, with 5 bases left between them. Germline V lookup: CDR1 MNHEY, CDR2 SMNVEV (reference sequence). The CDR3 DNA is TGTGCCAGCAGTTTATCAGTCCTGAACACTGAAGCTTTCTTT. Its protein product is CASSLSVLNTEAFF.

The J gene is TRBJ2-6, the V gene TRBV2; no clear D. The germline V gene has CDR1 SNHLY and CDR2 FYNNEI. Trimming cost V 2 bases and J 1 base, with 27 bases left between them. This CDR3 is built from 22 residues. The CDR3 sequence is CASSELGTGRPLTGSGANVLTF. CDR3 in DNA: TGTGCCAGCAGTGAATTGGGAACCGGTCGGCCTTTAACCGGATCTGGGGCCAACGTCCTGACTTTC.

Here the CDR3 DNA reads TGTGCCACCAGCAAAGGGGGACAGACGAACACTGAAGCTTTCTTT. Translated, it gives CATSKGGQTNTEAFF. The chain couples TRBV15 to TRBJ1-1; TRBD1 agrees at 7 bases. The CDR3 runs to 15 residues. The germline CDR1 and CDR2 sequences are LNHNV and YYDKDF (reference sequence). The junction had 6 bases not matched to a gene; V was cut back by 4 bases and J by 1 base.

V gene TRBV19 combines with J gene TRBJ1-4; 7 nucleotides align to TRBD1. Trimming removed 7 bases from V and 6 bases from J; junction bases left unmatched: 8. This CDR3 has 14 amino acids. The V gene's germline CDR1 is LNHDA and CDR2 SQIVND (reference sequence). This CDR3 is CASNVETGHEKLFF. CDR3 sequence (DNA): TGTGCCAGTAACGTCGAGACAGGGCATGAAAAACTGTTTTTT.